This T cell receptor beta chain was recovered during a study of PD-1 blockade in classical Hodgkin lymphoma. Across the whole study: Nivolumab was administered to patients intravenously at 3 mg/kg every 2 weeks.

Germline assignment: CDR1 MNHEY and CDR2 SVGAGI. The V and J ends lost 5 bases and 1 base respectively, with 6 bases between them. The CDR3 contains 12 residues. The method was immunoSEQ multiplex PCR; TCRdb's version includes in-frame clones alone and lacks a portion of them. The profile shows 90,000 to 110,000 clones, more than 70% of them singletons. Time point in this sample: cycle 4 day 1 (C4D1), after five to seven weeks of nivolumab. Relapse was seen in all patients after autologous stem cell transplantation, and brentuximab vedotin exposure was variable. Complete response, partial response or progressive disease was recorded as best response. Comment on this clone: Its antigen is currently unknown.

Study-wide results and caveats: By C4D1, CD4+ diversity increased significantly, especially in complete responders.

The sample in question was peripheral blood mononuclear cells (PBMCs), obtained before the fourth cycle of nivolumab. The sequence came from a human donor with classical Hodgkin lymphoma. This chain connects TRBV6-5 to TRBJ2-7; tentative D call: TRBD2 (6 bases). CDR3 sequence reads: CASSGTSYEQYF. The CDR3 DNA sequence: TGTGCCAGCAGTGGGACTTCCTACGAGCAGTACTTC.